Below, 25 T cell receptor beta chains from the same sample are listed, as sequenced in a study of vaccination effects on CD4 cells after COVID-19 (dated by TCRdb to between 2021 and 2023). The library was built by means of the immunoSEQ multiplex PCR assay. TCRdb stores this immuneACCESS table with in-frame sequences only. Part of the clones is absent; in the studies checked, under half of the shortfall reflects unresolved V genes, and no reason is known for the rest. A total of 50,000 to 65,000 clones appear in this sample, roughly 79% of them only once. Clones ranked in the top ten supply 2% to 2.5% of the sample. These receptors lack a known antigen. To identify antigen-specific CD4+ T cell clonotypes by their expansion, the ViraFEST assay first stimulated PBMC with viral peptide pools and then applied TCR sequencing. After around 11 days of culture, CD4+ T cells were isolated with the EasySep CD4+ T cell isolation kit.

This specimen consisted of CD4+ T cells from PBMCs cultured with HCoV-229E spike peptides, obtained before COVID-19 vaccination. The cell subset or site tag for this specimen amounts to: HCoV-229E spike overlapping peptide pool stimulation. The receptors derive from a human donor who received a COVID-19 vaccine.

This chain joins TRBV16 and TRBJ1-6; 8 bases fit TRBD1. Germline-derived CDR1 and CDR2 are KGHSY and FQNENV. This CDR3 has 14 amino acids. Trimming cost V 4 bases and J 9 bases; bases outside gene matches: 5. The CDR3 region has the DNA TGTGCCAGCAGCCGCGACAGGGGTGGTTCACCCCTCCACTTT. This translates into CASSRDRGGSPLHF.

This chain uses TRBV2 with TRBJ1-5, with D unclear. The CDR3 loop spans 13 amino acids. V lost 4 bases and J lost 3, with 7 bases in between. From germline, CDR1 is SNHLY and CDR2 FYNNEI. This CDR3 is CASSGGVNQPQHF. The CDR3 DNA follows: TGTGCCAGCAGTGGTGGTGTCAATCAGCCCCAGCATTTT.

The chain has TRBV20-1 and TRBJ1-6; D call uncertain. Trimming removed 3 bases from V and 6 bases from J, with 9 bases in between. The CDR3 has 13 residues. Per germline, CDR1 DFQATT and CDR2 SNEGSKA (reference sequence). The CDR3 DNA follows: TGCAGTGCTAGTACACTGGTTAATTCACCCCTCCACTTT. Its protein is CSASTLVNSPLHF.

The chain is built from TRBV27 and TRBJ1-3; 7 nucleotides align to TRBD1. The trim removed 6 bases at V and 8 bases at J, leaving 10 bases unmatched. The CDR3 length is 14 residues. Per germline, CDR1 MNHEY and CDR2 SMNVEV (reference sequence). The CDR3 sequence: CASSPQGLLDTIYF. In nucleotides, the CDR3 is TGTGCCAGCAGCCCACAGGGGCTCTTGGACACCATATATTTT.

This CDR3 is CAISELGLGNQPQHF. The CDR3 DNA reads TGTGCCATCAGTGAGTTAGGGTTGGGTAATCAGCCCCAGCATTTT. The chain is built from TRBV10-3 and TRBJ1-5; D uncertain. V dropped 1 base and J dropped 4 bases, with 11 bases sitting between them. The CDR3 is made up of 15 amino acids. From germline, CDR1 is ENHRY and CDR2 SYGVKD.

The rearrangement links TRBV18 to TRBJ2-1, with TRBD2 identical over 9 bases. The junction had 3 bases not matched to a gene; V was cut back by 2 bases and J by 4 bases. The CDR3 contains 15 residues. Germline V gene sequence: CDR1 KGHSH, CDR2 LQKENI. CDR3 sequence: CASSPGTSRYNEQFF. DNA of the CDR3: TGTGCCAGCTCACCAGGGACTAGCAGATACAATGAGCAGTTCTTC.

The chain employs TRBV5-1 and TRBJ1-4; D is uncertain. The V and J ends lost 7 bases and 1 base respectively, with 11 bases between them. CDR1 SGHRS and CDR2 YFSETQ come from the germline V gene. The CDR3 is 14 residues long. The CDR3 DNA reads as TGCGCCAGCCGAGAGACGGTAACTAATGAAAAACTGTTTTTT. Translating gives CASRETVTNEKLFF. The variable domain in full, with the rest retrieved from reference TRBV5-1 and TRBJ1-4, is KAGVTQTPRYLIKTRGQQVTLSCSPISGHRSVSWYQQTPGQGLQFLFEYFSETQRNKGNFPGRFSGRQFSNSRSEMNVSTLELGDSALYLCASRETVTNEKLFFGSGTQLSVL.

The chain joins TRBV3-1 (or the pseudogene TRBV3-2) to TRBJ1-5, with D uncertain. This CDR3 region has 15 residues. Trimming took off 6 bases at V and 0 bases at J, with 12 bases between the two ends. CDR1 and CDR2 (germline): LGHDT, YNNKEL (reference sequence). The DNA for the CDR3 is TGTGCCAGCAGTCCAGGACGGAATAGCAATCAGCCCCAGCATTTT. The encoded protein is CASSPGRNSNQPQHF.

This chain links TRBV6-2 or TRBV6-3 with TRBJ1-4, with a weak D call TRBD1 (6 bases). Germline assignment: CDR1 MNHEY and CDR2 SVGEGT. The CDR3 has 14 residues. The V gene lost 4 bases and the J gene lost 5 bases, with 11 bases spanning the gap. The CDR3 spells CASSSTGANEKLFF. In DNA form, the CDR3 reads TGTGCCAGCAGTTCGACAGGAGCCAATGAAAAACTGTTTTTT.

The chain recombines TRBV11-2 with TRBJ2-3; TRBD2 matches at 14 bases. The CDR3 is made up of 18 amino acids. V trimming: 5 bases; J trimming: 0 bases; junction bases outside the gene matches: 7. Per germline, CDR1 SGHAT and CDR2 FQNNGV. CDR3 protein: CASSHLTSGGGSTDTQYF. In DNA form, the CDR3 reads TGTGCCAGCAGCCACCTGACTAGCGGGGGGGGGAGCACAGATACGCAGTATTTT.

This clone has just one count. The CDR3 nucleotides are TGTGCCAGCAGTTTACTTAACTATGGCTACACCTTC. The encoded protein is CASSLLNYGYTF. The chain links TRBV28 to TRBJ1-2; the D is unclear. V gave up 2 bases and J gave up 1 base, with 2 bases separating them. Germline V gene data show CDR1 as MDHEN and CDR2 as SYDVKM. The CDR3 is 12 amino acids.

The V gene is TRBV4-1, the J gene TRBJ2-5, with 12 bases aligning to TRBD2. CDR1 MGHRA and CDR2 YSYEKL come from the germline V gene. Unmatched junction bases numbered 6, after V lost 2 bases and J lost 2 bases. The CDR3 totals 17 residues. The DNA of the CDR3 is TGCGCCAGCAGCCAACCCTCACTAGCGGGGGGTCAAGAGACCCAGTACTTC. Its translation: CASSQPSLAGGQETQYF.

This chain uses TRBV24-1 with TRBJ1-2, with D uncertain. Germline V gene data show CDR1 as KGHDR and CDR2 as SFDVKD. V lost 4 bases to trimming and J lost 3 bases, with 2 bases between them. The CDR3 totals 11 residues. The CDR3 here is CATSDYYGYTF. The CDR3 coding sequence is TGTGCCACCAGTGACTACTATGGCTACACCTTC.

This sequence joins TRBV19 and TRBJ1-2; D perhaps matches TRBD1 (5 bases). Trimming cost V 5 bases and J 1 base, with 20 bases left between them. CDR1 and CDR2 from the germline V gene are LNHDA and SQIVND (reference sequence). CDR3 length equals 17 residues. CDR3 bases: TGTGCCAGTAGTCTTAAACGGACCGGGACCTTTAACTATGGCTACACCTTC. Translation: CASSLKRTGTFNYGYTF.

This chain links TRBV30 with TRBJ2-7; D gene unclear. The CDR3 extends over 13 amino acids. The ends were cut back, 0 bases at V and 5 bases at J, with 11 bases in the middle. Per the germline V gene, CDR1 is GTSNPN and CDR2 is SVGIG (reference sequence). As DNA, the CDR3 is TGTGCCTGGAGTGTACAAGAGGACGACGAGCAGTACGTC. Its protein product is CAWSVQEDDEQYV.

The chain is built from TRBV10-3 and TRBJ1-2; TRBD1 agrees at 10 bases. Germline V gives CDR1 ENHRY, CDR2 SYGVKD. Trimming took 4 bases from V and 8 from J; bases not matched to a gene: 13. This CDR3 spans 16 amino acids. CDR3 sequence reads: CAISAQERQGAVGYTF. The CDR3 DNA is TGTGCCATCAGTGCACAGGAAAGACAGGGGGCGGTCGGCTACACCTTC.

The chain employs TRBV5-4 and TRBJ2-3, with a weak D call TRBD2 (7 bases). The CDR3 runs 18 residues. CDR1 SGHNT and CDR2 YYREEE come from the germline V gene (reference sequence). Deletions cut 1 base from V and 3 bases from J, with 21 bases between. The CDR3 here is CASSLLLGGGAVTDTQYF. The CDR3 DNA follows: TGTGCCAGCAGCTTGCTTCTGGGCGGGGGCGCCGTAACAGATACGCAGTATTTT.

The CDR3: CATSDTGLAGGEISSYEQYV. DNA for the CDR3: TGTGCCACCAGTGATACGGGACTAGCGGGGGGTGAAATCAGCTCCTACGAGCAGTACGTC. The rearrangement uses TRBV24-1 and TRBJ2-7; 15 bases align to TRBD2. CDR1 is KGHDR and CDR2 is SFDVKD in the germline V gene. The CDR3 has 20 residues. Unmatched junction bases numbered 11, after V lost 3 bases and J lost 0 bases.

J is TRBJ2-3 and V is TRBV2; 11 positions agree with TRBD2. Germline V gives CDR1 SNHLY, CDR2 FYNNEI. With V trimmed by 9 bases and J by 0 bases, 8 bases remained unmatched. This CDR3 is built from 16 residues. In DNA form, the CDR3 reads TGTGCCAGGGACCTAGCGGGGGGACGAAGCACAGATACGCAGTATTTT. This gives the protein CARDLAGGRSTDTQYF.

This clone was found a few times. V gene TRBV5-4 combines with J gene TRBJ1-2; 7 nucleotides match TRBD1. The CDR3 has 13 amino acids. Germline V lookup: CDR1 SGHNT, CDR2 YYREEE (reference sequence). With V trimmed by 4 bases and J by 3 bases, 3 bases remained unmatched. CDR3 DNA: TGTGCCAGCAGCGGTGGGACAGACTATGGCTACACCTTC. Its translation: CASSGGTDYGYTF.

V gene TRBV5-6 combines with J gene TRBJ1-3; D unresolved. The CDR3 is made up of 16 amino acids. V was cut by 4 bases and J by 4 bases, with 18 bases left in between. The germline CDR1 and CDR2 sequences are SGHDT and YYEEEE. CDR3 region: CASSVLDGTSGNTIYF. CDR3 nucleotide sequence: TGTGCCAGCAGCGTCCTCGACGGTACCAGCGGAAACACCATATATTTT. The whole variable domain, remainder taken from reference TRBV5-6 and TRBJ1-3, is DAGVTQSPTHLIKTRGQQVTLRCSPKSGHDTVSWYQQALGQGPQFIFQYYEEEERQRGNFPDRFSGHQFPNYSSELNVNALLLGDSALYLCASSVLDGTSGNTIYFGEGSWLTVV.

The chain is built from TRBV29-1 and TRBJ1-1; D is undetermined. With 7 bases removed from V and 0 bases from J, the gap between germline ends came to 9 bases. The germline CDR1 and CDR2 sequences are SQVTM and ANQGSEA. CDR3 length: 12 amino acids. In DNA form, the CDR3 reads TGCAGCGGAAAAAATTTGAACACTGAAGCTTTCTTT. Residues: CSGKNLNTEAFF.

CDR3 protein: CASSVGQSKNIQYF. CDR3 nucleotide sequence: TGTGCCAGCAGCGTAGGACAGAGCAAAAACATTCAGTACTTC. The V gene is TRBV9, the J gene TRBJ2-4, with a tentative D call TRBD1 (5 bases). The CDR3 length is 14 residues. The V gene's germline CDR1 is SGDLS and CDR2 YYNGEE. Trimming stripped 0 bases from V and 3 bases from J, with 7 bases between.

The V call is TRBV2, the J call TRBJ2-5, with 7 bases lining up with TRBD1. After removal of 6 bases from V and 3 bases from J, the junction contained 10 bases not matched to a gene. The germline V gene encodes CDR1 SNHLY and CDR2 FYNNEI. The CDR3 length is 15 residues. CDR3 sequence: CASRGWDSPEETQYF. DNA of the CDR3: TGTGCCAGCAGGGGGTGGGACAGTCCTGAAGAGACCCAGTACTTC.

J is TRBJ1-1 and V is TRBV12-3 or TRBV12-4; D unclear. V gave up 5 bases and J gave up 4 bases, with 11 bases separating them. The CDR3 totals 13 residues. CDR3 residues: CASSILSGTEAFF. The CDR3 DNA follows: TGTGCCAGCAGTATTCTTTCGGGCACTGAAGCTTTCTTT.